Here is one T cell receptor (beta chain) with its context. What it binds is unknown. This record belongs to a study of PD-1 blockade in classical Hodgkin lymphoma. Trimming removed 6 bases from V and 3 bases from J; junction bases left unmatched: 2. In germline, CDR1 is SGHTA, CDR2 FQGNSA. The CDR3 has 14 amino acids. Assay used: immunoSEQ multiplex PCR; TCRdb lists only in-frame clones, some missing. The table shows around 65,000 clones, with more than 70% occurring only once. Autologous stem cell transplantation was followed by relapse in every patient, and brentuximab vedotin exposure varied. Study-wide results and limits: While CD8+ TCR diversity did not rise significantly by C4D1, CD4+ TCR diversity did.

The sequenced sample was peripheral blood mononuclear cells (PBMCs), obtained at baseline. The receptor was derived from a human donor with classical Hodgkin lymphoma. The V call is TRBV7-2, the J call TRBJ2-3, with 11 positions matching TRBD2. The CDR3 sequence is CASRIAGGTDTQYF. Here the CDR3 DNA reads TGTGCCAGCAGGATAGCGGGGGGGACAGATACGCAGTATTTT.